The TCR beta chain under discussion was sequenced for a study of shared clonotypes between healthy human individuals. Study results and limitations: Despite large depth, rarefaction showed incomplete sorted-subset sequencing.

The CDR3 length is 11 residues. Trimming shortened V by 6 bases and J by 6 bases, and 9 bases separated the two germline ends. Germline V gene lookup returns CDR1 MDHEN and CDR2 SYDVKM. CD45RO-negative, CCR7-selected cells formed the naive CD8 fraction, which excluded terminally differentiated effector memory CD45RA+ cells. To note about this clone: What it recognizes is unknown.

Authors' methods: ImmunoSEQ junction-only sequences lacked quality scores, so their filtering differed. The table came from immunoSEQ multiplex PCR; TCRdb's copy has only in-frame clones and leaves some out. Clonal size and the V and J genes are those of that table, whereas D and trimming came from the DNA. This sample has hundreds of thousands of clones, with around 96% found just once. The rearrangement joins TRBV28 to TRBJ2-7; D unclear. Specimen: naive CD8+ T cells sorted from blood. This receptor was taken from a young woman in good health. The CDR3 here is CASRLVTEQYF. The CDR3 DNA reads as TGTGCCAGCAGACTTGTGACCGAGCAGTACTTC.